These 7 T cell receptor beta chains share one sample of origin, sequenced in a study of patients and donors after allogeneic stem cell transplantation. TCRdb reprocessed the RT-PCR reads via MiXCR and lists one record per CDR3 protein. Of roughly 180,000 distinct CDR3 sequences in the sample, around 41% were seen once. The sequenced material came from blood, either unsorted or a sorted T cell fraction (not recorded which). The receptors shown here come from a human donor who was either an allogeneic HSCT recipient or a stem cell or donor lymphocyte infusion donor (not recorded which). It is not recorded whose cells these are; they may come from a transplant donor.

The CDR3 here is CASSPAHHRWQYF. The CDR3, as DNA: TGTGCCAGCAGTCCCGCCCATCATAGATGGCAGTACTTC. The chain uses TRBV27 and TRBJ2-7; D call uncertain. V lost 5 bases and J lost 9, with 17 bases in between. Germline V lookup: CDR1 MNHEY, CDR2 SMNVEV (reference sequence). The CDR3 loop spans 13 amino acids.

J is TRBJ2-2 and V is TRBV30; D remains unclear. The CDR3 contains 13 residues. The germline CDR1 and CDR2 sequences are GTSNPN and SVGIG (reference sequence). Trimming removed 0 bases at V and 2 bases at J, with 4 bases between. The CDR3 bases are TGTGCCTGGAGTGTGATAAACACCGGGGAGCTGTTTTTT. It is translated as CAWSVINTGELFF.

This clonotype was found a few times. The J gene is TRBJ1-1, the V gene TRBV7-2; tentatively, D is TRBD1 (5 bases). V gave up 3 bases and J gave up 0 bases, with 11 bases separating them. CDR3 size: 15 residues. Germline assignment: CDR1 SGHTA and CDR2 FQGNSA. The CDR3 loop is CASSFTGTVNTEAFF. The DNA for the CDR3 is TGTGCCAGCAGCTTTACCGGGACGGTGAACACTGAAGCTTTCTTT.

This clonotype was detected only a few times. The chain employs TRBV30 and TRBJ1-5; maybe TRBD1 (6 bases). Germline V CDR1 and CDR2: GTSNPN, SVGIG (reference sequence). The CDR3 runs 13 residues. V was clipped by 3 bases and J by 5 bases, with 11 bases between them. The CDR3 DNA follows: TGTGCCTGGAGGAGGACAGTGGATCAGCCCCAGCATTTT. This translates into CAWRRTVDQPQHF.

This clonotype was counted between two and nine times. This sequence joins TRBV4-3 and TRBJ2-2; TRBD1 is a possible D gene (6 bases). V shed 4 bases and J shed 0 bases, with 15 bases lying between them. This CDR3 comprises 17 residues. From germline, CDR1 is LGHNA and CDR2 YSLEER. The CDR3 DNA reads TGCGCCAGCAGCCCAACTTGGGACATCGCGAACACCGGGGAGCTGTTTTTT. Translation: CASSPTWDIANTGELFF.

The chain links TRBV27 to TRBJ1-3, with TRBD1 matching 7 bases. J gave up 5 bases and V 5 bases, and 6 bases lay outside the gene matches. This CDR3 spans 14 amino acids. Per the germline V gene, CDR1 is MNHEY and CDR2 is SMNVEV (reference sequence). CDR3 amino acids: CASSPTGVRNTIYF. The CDR3 DNA follows: TGTGCCAGCAGTCCAACAGGGGTACGAAACACCATATATTTT.

This chain links TRBV20-1 with TRBJ1-6, with unresolved D. This CDR3 is 12 amino acids long. V was cut by 0 bases and J by 11 bases, with 8 bases left in between. The germline V gene has CDR1 DFQATT and CDR2 SNEGSKA (reference sequence). CDR3: CSAREPWPPLHF. DNA for the CDR3: TGCAGTGCTAGAGAGCCCTGGCCACCCCTCCACTTT.